This T cell receptor beta chain was obtained from a study of T cell repertoires in cytomegalovirus infection. Whole-study context: Epitope selection comprised recently identified HLA-C-restricted CMV epitopes and well-studied HLA-B-restricted CMV epitopes.

The CDR3 runs 16 residues. Germline V lookup: CDR1 MNHEY, CDR2 SVGEGT. V shed 6 bases, J shed 6 bases, and the junction held 11 bases outside the gene matches. TCRdb used MiXCR to reprocess the reads, holding one entry per CDR3 protein. The repertoire holds about 890,000 distinct CDR3 sequences, with around 32% as singletons. In its sample, this clonotype was seen a few times. As yet, its antigen is unknown. The V gene is TRBV6-2 or TRBV6-3, the J gene TRBJ1-6; 7 bases match TRBD1. Sequencing was performed on cultured CD8+ T cells from PBMCs, taken from culture after CMV antigen stimulation. The receptor was isolated from a human donor in good health (CMV status not recorded). Some clones in this sample may be carry-over from other donors' samples. The CDR3 sequence is CASSPPAGTVNSPLHF. In nucleotides, the CDR3 is TGTGCCAGCAGCCCTCCTGCCGGGACAGTTAATTCACCCCTCCACTTT.